This TCR beta chain was retrieved from a study of blood T cell repertoires in COVID-19. About the study: PBMCs, B-cell-depleted T cells, or T cells provided the cDNA or gDNA that made up the material.

The cohort comprised adults aged about 18 to 90 years residing in 20 to 30 US areas. Clones were sequenced by immunoSEQ multiplex PCR, and TCRdb holds only the in-frame ones, with some missing. Among fewer than 350,000 clones, around 90% were seen once, and the ten largest hold about 1.7%. Sequenced: PBMCs or T cells enriched from blood (not recorded which). This TCR was recovered from a woman under 30 with acute COVID-19.

CDR3 residues: CASSSPGLAGRSYEQYF. In DNA, the CDR3 is TGTGCCAGCAGCTCACCGGGACTAGCAGGAAGATCCTACGAGCAGTACTTC. The chain couples TRBV28 to TRBJ2-7; 9 bases are a match to TRBD2. The CDR3 is 17 amino acids. The V segment lost 6 bases and the J segment 1 base; nucleotides outside the gene matches: 13. Germline V lookup: CDR1 MDHEN, CDR2 SYDVKM.